One and the same sample provided the 6 T cell receptor beta chains below, sequenced in a study of blood T cell repertoires in COVID-19. Repertoires were generated with immunoSEQ multiplex PCR, while TCRdb's copy carries only in-frame clones and drops some. The data contain 70,000 or so clones, roughly 90% of them singletons. Sequenced input: peripheral blood. All receptors come from a man aged 60-69 years with acute or convalescent COVID-19.

The chain uses TRBV12-3 or TRBV12-4 and TRBJ1-2, with D maybe TRBD1 (5 bases). This CDR3 comprises 11 residues. V lost 8 bases to trimming and J lost 5 bases, with 9 bases between them. The CDR3, as DNA: TGTGCCAGCGGCCGGGGGTATGGCTACACCTTC. This sequence encodes CASGRGYGYTF.

This clone turned up a few times. V gene TRBV27 combines with J gene TRBJ1-2, with TRBD1 as a possible D gene (5 bases). Germline CDR1 is MNHEY and CDR2 is SMNVEV (reference sequence). The V gene lost 2 bases and the J gene lost 1 base, with 17 bases spanning the gap. There are 17 residues in the CDR3. The CDR3 sequence is CASSLNSGIMVNYGYTF. CDR3 DNA sequence: TGTGCCAGCAGTTTAAATTCAGGGATCATGGTTAACTATGGCTACACCTTC.

The chain is built from TRBV12-5 and TRBJ1-4; TRBD1 agrees at 8 bases. CDR1 LGHNT and CDR2 FRNRAP come from the germline V gene. Trimming cost V 6 bases and J 4 bases; bases outside gene matches: 7. There are 15 residues in the CDR3. DNA for the CDR3: TGTGCTAGTGGACTAGGACAGGGAGGTAATGAAAAACTGTTTTTT. It yields the protein CASGLGQGGNEKLFF.

This chain's CDR3 is CASSRTPGQGRNTIYF. In DNA form, the CDR3 reads TGTGCCAGCAGCCGAACCCCTGGACAGGGTCGAAACACCATATATTTT. The genes are TRBV3-1 (or the pseudogene TRBV3-2) and TRBJ1-3; TRBD1 agrees at 8 bases. Germline assignment: CDR1 LGHDT and CDR2 YNNKEL (reference sequence). The V segment lost 4 bases and the J segment 5 bases; nucleotides outside the gene matches: 10. The CDR3 is 16 residues long.

In DNA, the CDR3 is TGCGCCAGCAGCTTGGGGGGGCGCGGGGCCAACGTCCTGACTTTC. Encoded protein: CASSLGGRGANVLTF. The chain combines TRBV5-1 with TRBJ2-6, with TRBD1 as a possible D gene (6 bases). V was trimmed by 0 bases and J by 4 bases, leaving 8 bases between them. Per the germline V gene, CDR1 is SGHRS and CDR2 is YFSETQ. The CDR3 has 15 amino acids.

This clone was picked up one time. This chain links TRBV3-1 (or the pseudogene TRBV3-2) with TRBJ2-2, with a weak D call TRBD1 (6 bases). Trimming removed 1 base from V and 7 bases from J, with 16 bases in between. Germline loops: CDR1 LGHDT, CDR2 YNNKEL (reference sequence). CDR3 length equals 16 residues. CDR3 loop: CASSQGGSGVGGELFF. The CDR3 region has the DNA TGTGCCAGCAGCCAAGGGGGTTCAGGGGTCGGCGGGGAGCTGTTTTTT.